This T cell receptor (beta chain) was identified during a study of T cells in women clearing cervical HPV infection. Study-level information: Controls' single incident HPV16 infection cleared within 12 months without precancer. Case blood was drawn when the lesion was first found; control blood after infection became undetectable.

Broader study findings: Combining TCR richness with V gene abundances gave around 0.83 AUC.

Average input was around 1,300 ng genomic DNA for immunoSEQ TCR beta CDR3 amplification. Assay: immunoSEQ multiplex PCR; the TCRdb copy retains only in-frame clones and omits some. The table lists tens of thousands of clones, with 11% in the top ten. Points on this clone: Its antigen is not known.

Material: blood buffy coat. This receptor was taken from a woman aged 18-69 years with a cervical HPV16 infection that either progressed to CIN3+ or cleared (not recorded which).

The CDR3 bases that were read are TGCAGTGCTAGTAACCCGGGGGGTCACTCAGCGACC. Protein sequence: CSASNPGGHSAT. The complete CDR3 sequence is CSASNPGGHSATQYF. This sequence joins TRBV20-1 and TRBJ2-5, with 7 bases fitting TRBD2. Sequencing ends 3 residues short of the CDR3 end; the germline J gene provides the rest. The CDR3 extends over 15 amino acids. Germline values: CDR1 DFQATT, CDR2 SNEGSKA (reference sequence). V shed 3 bases, J shed 7 bases, and the junction held 14 bases outside the gene matches.